What follows describes a single TCR beta chain. Antigen unknown. The assay ran at deep level. Libraries were prepared by immunoSEQ multiplex PCR; TCRdb keeps only in-frame clonotypes and omits some of them. Of some 800,000 clones listed, more than 85% are singletons. The V gene's germline CDR1 is SGHNT and CDR2 YENEEA. The CDR3 loop spans 14 amino acids. Trimming removed 5 bases at V and 1 base at J, with 12 bases between. The sample originates from a study of shared clonotypes between healthy human individuals. Across the study: Aged between 18 and 49, the donors were a couple of women and three men. The study, taken as a whole, reports: Clonotypes not shared had lower generation probabilities than those common to all four donors. Only blood was sampled, and tissue TCR repertoires likely differ from blood ones.

CD45RO-negative CD8 cells positively selected for CCR7 made up the naive population, which excluded terminally differentiated effector memory CD45RA+ cells. This sequence was found in a man aged 25 to 40 in good health. V is TRBV11-3 and J is TRBJ2-7; D is unclear. Sequenced material: naive CD8+ T cells sorted from blood. CDR3 nucleotide sequence: TGTGCCAGCAGCGCCTCGTTTGGATCCTACGAGCAGTACTTC. As protein: CASSASFGSYEQYF.